This T cell receptor (beta chain) derives from a study of spatial heterogeneity in lung cancer. Study-wide background: Strong correlation was found between tumor-region TCR transcript counts and a T cell module score from matched bulk RNA-seq. Study-wide results and limits: Coverage of tumor T cells was estimated at approximately 7% for alpha chains and around 12% for beta chains. It was found that expanded intratumoral alpha and beta TCR counts tracked tumor mutation counts.

Per germline, CDR1 MNHEY and CDR2 SVGEGT. The CDR3 is 16 amino acids. Time point indicated: sample taken at primary tumor resection. Worth noting for this clonotype: Its antigen is still unknown. This may be a read error: a much more frequent sequence differs by one nucleotide.

In TCRdb, the 5' RACE reads were re-called with MiXCR into one record per CDR3 protein. The sample consists of 25,000 to 30,000 distinct CDR3 sequences, around 7% of them appearing once. Material: lung tumor tissue, obtained at surgery. The receptor was derived from a male donor with early-stage non-small cell lung cancer. This sequence joins TRBV6-2 or TRBV6-3 and TRBJ2-1; 8 bases are a match to TRBD2. The CDR3 reads CASRPIAGSFYNEQSF. The CDR3 DNA sequence: TGTGCCAGCAGACCCATAGCGGGGAGCTTCTACAATGAGCAGTCCTTC.